What follows are 11 T cell receptor beta chains derived from one specimen sequenced in a study of CD8 T cells in ankylosing spondylitis. TCRdb reanalysed the 5' RACE reads using MiXCR and keeps one entry per CDR3 protein. The sample records approximately 540,000 distinct CDR3 sequences, roughly 13% being singletons. The study's findings and limits: Ankylosing spondylitis blood seemed to carry a telltale TCR beta motif made of seven or eight highly homologous variants.

The antigens of these receptors remain unknown. The sequencing input was blood, either unsorted or a sorted T cell fraction (not recorded which). The receptors were gathered from a male donor with ankylosing spondylitis.

This clonotype was seen more than once but under ten times. The chain combines TRBV29-1 with TRBJ1-2, with D possibly TRBD1 on 5 matching bases. CDR3 length: 14 amino acids. From germline, CDR1 is SQVTM and CDR2 ANQGSEA. Trimming shortened V by 1 base and J by 2 bases, and 11 bases separated the two germline ends. The CDR3 spells CSVEAKAGNYGYTF. The DNA of the CDR3 is TGCAGCGTTGAAGCTAAGGCAGGGAACTATGGCTACACCTTC.

This clonotype came up a few times. J is TRBJ2-3 and V is TRBV3-1; 10 bases align to TRBD2. The CDR3 sequence is 15 residues long. Trimming took 4 bases from V and 5 from J; bases not matched to a gene: 6. Per germline, CDR1 LGHDT and CDR2 YNNKEL (reference sequence). The CDR3 protein is CASSLLAGAGDTQYF. The CDR3 bases are TGTGCCAGCAGCCTCCTAGCGGGAGCGGGAGATACGCAGTATTTT.

The J gene is TRBJ2-7, the V gene TRBV29-1; TRBD2 aligns across 11 bases. The CDR3 extends over 13 amino acids. The junction had 7 bases not matched to a gene; V was cut back by 5 bases and J by 7 bases. Germline-derived CDR1 and CDR2 are SQVTM and ANQGSEA. The CDR3 protein is CSVKLAGAGEQYF. The CDR3 DNA follows: TGCAGCGTTAAACTAGCGGGAGCAGGGGAGCAGTACTTC.

The sample holds many counts of this clonotype. The chain carries TRBV14 and TRBJ1-4; D gene ambiguous. The CDR3 sequence is 19 residues long. The germline V gene has CDR1 SGHDN and CDR2 FVKESK. The germline V and J ends were trimmed by 0 bases and 6 bases, with 23 bases remaining between them. CDR3 coding DNA: TGTGCCAGCAGCCAAGATCATTTAGTTCTGGGAGAACTGGATGAAAAACTGTTTTTT. It codes for CASSQDHLVLGELDEKLFF.

This clonotype has just a few counts. This chain connects TRBV20-1 to TRBJ1-5; tentative D call: TRBD1 (6 bases). Trimming pared 0 bases from V and 0 bases from J, leaving 12 bases between. In germline, CDR1 is DFQATT, CDR2 SNEGSKA (reference sequence). The CDR3 covers 16 residues. The CDR3 DNA reads TGCAGTGCTAGAGATGGGGACACATATAGCAATCAGCCCCAGCATTTT. Protein: CSARDGDTYSNQPQHF.

V gene TRBV3-1 combines with J gene TRBJ2-7; 8 bases align to TRBD2. Germline CDR1 LGHDT, CDR2 YNNKEL (reference sequence). Unmatched junction bases numbered 10, after V lost 6 bases and J lost 0 bases. The CDR3 runs 16 residues. CDR3 DNA sequence: TGTGCCAGCAGGTACAAGATGGGACTAGACTCCTACGAGCAGTACGTC. This sequence encodes CASRYKMGLDSYEQYV.

This clonotype was seen at least ten times. The J gene is TRBJ2-1, the V gene TRBV24-1; 9 nucleotides match TRBD2. CDR3 length: 13 amino acids. The V gene's germline CDR1 is KGHDR and CDR2 SFDVKD. The V segment lost 7 bases and the J segment 7 bases; nucleotides outside the gene matches: 4. The chain's CDR3 is CATSDSGSNEQFF. CDR3 DNA: TGTGCCACCAGCGATAGCGGGAGTAATGAGCAGTTCTTC.

J is TRBJ2-7 and V is TRBV2; the D gene could be TRBD1 or TRBD2 (5 bases each). Germline values: CDR1 SNHLY, CDR2 FYNNEI. V was cut by 2 bases and J by 6 bases, with 11 bases left in between. The CDR3 consists of 13 residues. CDR3 sequence reads: CASSEFGAGEQYF. CDR3 bases: TGTGCCAGCAGTGAATTCGGGGCTGGCGAGCAGTACTTC.

The V gene is TRBV15, the J gene TRBJ2-2; D gene unclear. Germline loops: CDR1 LNHNV, CDR2 YYDKDF (reference sequence). The CDR3 has 14 residues. V was shortened by 1 base and J by 1 base, with 4 bases between the two germline ends. The CDR3 sequence: CATSRGENTGELFF. The DNA for the CDR3 is TGTGCCACCAGCAGAGGGGAGAACACCGGGGAGCTGTTTTTT.

The V and J genes are TRBV7-9 and TRBJ2-3, with no clear D. Germline CDR1 and CDR2: SEHNR and FQNEAQ (reference sequence). Trimming left V 2 bases short and J 11 bases short, with 11 bases between. This CDR3 has 12 amino acids. The CDR3 DNA is TGTGCCAGCAGCTTACAACCTGACGTGCAGTATTTT. Its translation: CASSLQPDVQYF.

This clonotype was counted only a few times. The V gene is TRBV5-1, the J gene TRBJ1-1; D not resolved. V was shortened by 4 bases and J by 0 bases, with 10 bases between the two germline ends. The CDR3 runs to 14 residues. In germline, CDR1 is SGHRS, CDR2 YFSETQ. The CDR3 here is CASSRRHLNTEAFF. CDR3 DNA sequence: TGCGCCAGCAGCCGAAGACACCTGAACACTGAAGCTTTCTTT. The full variable domain, with the rest looked up from reference TRBV5-1 and TRBJ1-1, is KAGVTQTPRYLIKTRGQQVTLSCSPISGHRSVSWYQQTPGQGLQFLFEYFSETQRNKGNFPGRFSGRQFSNSRSEMNVSTLELGDSALYLCASSRRHLNTEAFFGQGTRLTVV.